This entry is about one T cell receptor (beta chain). Other DNA sequences in the same sample also yield this CDR3. Generated by immunoSEQ multiplex PCR, the TCRdb table keeps only in-frame clones and is missing some. The table has approximately 90,000 clones, 70% to 90% seen once; the top ten hold approximately 8%. This CDR3 spans 14 amino acids. V lost 0 bases, J lost 5 bases, and 1 base stayed unmatched. Germline V gives CDR1 SGHRS, CDR2 YFSETQ. This entry comes from a study of blood T cell repertoires in COVID-19. On the study more broadly: Sites across the United States, Italy and Spain contributed samples from acute and convalescent COVID-19. Nucleic acid was either cDNA or gDNA, and it came from T cells, B-cell-depleted T cells, or PBMCs.

Input material: peripheral blood. The source of this sequence is a human donor with acute or convalescent COVID-19. The donor label of this sample is uncertain. This chain links TRBV5-1 with TRBJ1-4, with 7 bases aligning to TRBD1. CDR3 residues: CASSLGGGNEKLFF. The CDR3 DNA sequence: TGCGCCAGCAGCTTGGGAGGGGGCAATGAAAAACTGTTTTTT.